The 21 T cell receptor beta chains presented below share a single source sample, sequenced in a study of regulatory T cells in long-lasting Graves disease. Time point meaning: newly diagnosed GD, antithyroid drugs for less than 3 months. Researchers made the TCR library from RNA that was extracted from PBMCs. The TCR beta library used iRepertoire HTBI primers with Arm-PCR amplification of CDR3. TCRdb redid the calling of the multiplex PCR reads with MiXCR, one entry per CDR3 protein. This table has about 420,000 distinct CDR3 sequences, roughly 17% appearing once. A further study also used this sample, focusing on T cells in Graves' hyperthyroidism and ophthalmopathy.

Material: peripheral blood mononuclear cells (PBMCs), obtained at new diagnosis, from a patient treated with antithyroid drugs. The receptors stem from a woman aged 18-35 years with Graves disease.

This clonotype was detected many times. J is TRBJ1-2 and V is TRBV5-1; D is possibly TRBD1 (6 bases). The CDR3 is made up of 12 amino acids. Germline assignment: CDR1 SGHRS and CDR2 YFSETQ. V lost 5 bases, J lost 4 bases, and 9 bases lay in between. CDR3: CASRDSRYGYTF. CDR3 sequence (DNA): TGCGCCAGCAGGGACAGTCGCTATGGCTACACCTTC.

The table lists this clonotype with many counts. The chain recombines TRBV7-9 with TRBJ2-1, with D unresolved. Germline values: CDR1 SEHNR, CDR2 FQNEAQ (reference sequence). CDR3 size: 16 residues. The ends were cut back, 1 base at V and 7 bases at J, with 17 bases in the middle. CDR3 coding DNA: TGTGCCAGCAGCTTAGTCAGTCAGGACCACTATAATGAGCAGTTCTTC. It translates to CASSLVSQDHYNEQFF.

The chain couples TRBV4-1 to TRBJ1-2; 7 bases agree with TRBD1. The CDR3 is made up of 14 amino acids. The germline V gene has CDR1 MGHRA and CDR2 YSYEKL. J lost 6 bases, V lost 4 bases, and 8 bases had no gene match. DNA of the CDR3: TGCGCCAGCAGCCCTATGACAGGGAGGGATGGCTACACCTTC. As protein: CASSPMTGRDGYTF.

In this sample, this clonotype turned up many times. The chain employs TRBV12-3 or TRBV12-4 and TRBJ2-1; no reliable D call. The CDR3 is made up of 15 amino acids. V was pared by 2 bases and J by 2 bases, with 10 bases between. The CDR3 is CASSLLALTYNEQFF. CDR3 in DNA: TGTGCCAGCAGTTTATTGGCACTCACCTACAATGAGCAGTTCTTC.

This clonotype has only a few counts. Here the CDR3 reads CAWSTGQGVIGYTF. CDR3 coding DNA: TGTGCCTGGAGTACCGGACAGGGAGTCATTGGCTACACCTTC. This chain joins TRBV30 and TRBJ1-2; 8 bases match TRBD1. CDR1 and CDR2 (germline): GTSNPN, SVGIG (reference sequence). J gave up 7 bases and V 2 bases, and 9 bases lay outside the gene matches. This CDR3 comprises 14 residues.

This clonotype was recorded at least ten times. The genes are TRBV28 and TRBJ1-6; no clear D gene. CDR3 size: 13 residues. V lost 6 bases, J lost 9 bases, and 12 bases lay in between. CDR1 is MDHEN and CDR2 is SYDVKM in the germline V gene. DNA of the CDR3: TGTGCCAGCAGCCGTCGAGGATTTTCACCCCTCCACTTT. Residues: CASSRRGFSPLHF.

The chain links TRBV18 to TRBJ2-3, with 7 bases aligning to TRBD2. Germline loops: CDR1 KGHSH, CDR2 LQKENI. CDR3 length: 16 amino acids. J was trimmed by 0 bases and V by 3 bases; bases with no gene match: 6. CDR3 residues: CASSPTSARSTDTQYF. The CDR3 DNA reads as TGTGCCAGCTCACCTACTAGCGCCAGAAGCACAGATACGCAGTATTTT.

A note on this clonotype: Just one base apart from a much larger clone, this may be a read error. DNA of the CDR3: TGTGCCAGCAGTCCTCGCGGGTTTCGGCTAGCGGGAGGCAATGAGCAGTACTTC. Translation gives CASSPRGFRLAGGNEQYF. V and J are TRBV7-2 and TRBJ2-4; 11 bases are a match to TRBD2. After removal of 6 bases from V and 13 bases from J, the junction contained 23 bases not matched to a gene. Germline V lookup: CDR1 SGHTA, CDR2 FQGNSA. This CDR3 has 18 amino acids.

This clonotype showed up many times. This chain joins TRBV11-2 and TRBJ1-5; no clear D gene. Germline assignment: CDR1 SGHAT and CDR2 FQNNGV. The CDR3 contains 13 residues. Trimming stripped 5 bases from V and 6 bases from J, with 11 bases between. In nucleotides, the CDR3 is TGTGCCAGCAGCCCCGCGCGGGGTCAGCCCCAGCATTTT. Protein: CASSPARGQPQHF.

The sample holds a few counts of this clonotype. This chain joins TRBV27 and TRBJ2-5, with 9 bases fitting TRBD2. Germline V gives CDR1 MNHEY, CDR2 SMNVEV (reference sequence). The CDR3 sequence is 15 residues long. V was clipped by 2 bases and J by 4 bases; unmatched bases: 5. The CDR3 sequence is CASSLLAGRGETQYF. The CDR3 DNA follows: TGTGCCAGCAGTTTACTAGCGGGGAGGGGAGAGACCCAGTACTTC.

The table lists this clonotype with a few counts. The chain links TRBV19 to TRBJ1-2, with no clear D. The CDR3 consists of 14 residues. The germline CDR1 and CDR2 sequences are LNHDA and SQIVND (reference sequence). V was pared by 3 bases and J by 3 bases, with 11 bases between. CDR3 amino acids: CASSIWSKDYGYTF. CDR3 in DNA: TGTGCCAGTAGTATCTGGAGCAAAGACTATGGCTACACCTTC.

The rearrangement uses TRBV4-1 and TRBJ2-5; weak D call: TRBD2 (6 bases). The CDR3 runs 15 residues. V lost 2 bases to trimming and J lost 2 bases, with 12 bases between them. CDR1 MGHRA and CDR2 YSYEKL come from the germline V gene. CDR3 nucleotide sequence: TGCGCCAGCAGCCAATCAACCGGGACTCAAGAGACCCAGTACTTC. Its translation is CASSQSTGTQETQYF.

Comment on this clonotype: At one of its ends the junction is not consistent with the germline gene, which may arise from a read error. The chain couples TRBV5-5 to TRBJ2-7, with a weak D call TRBD1 (5 bases). In germline, CDR1 is SGHKS, CDR2 YYEKEE (reference sequence). CDR3 length: 12 residues. CDR3: CASSLTPGLGFF. Written as DNA, the CDR3 is TGTGCCAGCAGCTTGACACCAGGGTTGGGTTTCTTC. The entire variable domain, with the rest obtained from reference TRBV5-5 and TRBJ2-7, is as follows: DAGVTQSPTHLIKTRGQQVTLRCSPISGHKSVSWYQQVLGQGPQFIFQYYEKEERGRGNFPDRFSARQFPNYSSELNVNALLLGDSALYLCASSLTPGLGFFGPGTRLTVT.

The sample holds many counts of this clonotype. The chain is built from TRBV19 and TRBJ1-5; D might be TRBD1 (5 bases). The germline V gene encodes CDR1 LNHDA and CDR2 SQIVND (reference sequence). The CDR3 contains 15 residues. Trimming removed 3 bases from V and 6 bases from J, with 15 bases in between. The CDR3 is CASSIGGLVRQPQHF. In DNA form, the CDR3 reads TGTGCCAGTAGTATTGGGGGTTTGGTGCGTCAGCCCCAGCATTTT. Full variable domain (rest looked up from reference TRBV19 and TRBJ1-5): DGGITQSPKYLFRKEGQNVTLSCEQNLNHDAMYWYRQDPGQGLRLIYYSQIVNDFQKGDIAEGYSVSREKKESFPLTVTSAQKNPTAFYLCASSIGGLVRQPQHFGDGTRLSIL.

A note on this clonotype: This likely came from a read error, as a far larger clone is one base away. The chain carries TRBV6-2 or TRBV6-3 and TRBJ2-3; D is unresolved. Germline V CDR1 and CDR2: MNHEY, SVGEGT. The CDR3 extends over 11 amino acids. Trimming shortened V by 7 bases and J by 3 bases, and 5 bases separated the two germline ends. The CDR3 sequence is CASTTTDTQYF. CDR3 DNA sequence: TGTGCCAGCACCACTACAGATACGCAGTATTTT.

There are many counts of this clonotype. The CDR3 protein is CASSLTGKLETQYF. CDR3 DNA sequence: TGTGCCAGCAGTTTAACAGGGAAATTGGAGACCCAGTACTTC. The chain uses TRBV28 and TRBJ2-5; D possibly corresponds to TRBD1 (6 bases). The CDR3 has 14 residues. The V and J ends lost 2 bases and 5 bases respectively, with 12 bases between them. Germline V gene lookup returns CDR1 MDHEN and CDR2 SYDVKM.

This clonotype was observed many times. As DNA, the CDR3 is TGTGCCAGCACCCCAGCGGGAGGGCCTGAGACCCAGTACTTC. It specifies CASTPAGGPETQYF. The chain uses TRBV6-1 and TRBJ2-5; 10 bases are shared with TRBD2. Losses at the gene ends were 7 bases for V and 5 bases for J; bases not matched to a gene: 7. CDR1 and CDR2 (germline): MNHNS, SASEGT. This CDR3 is 14 amino acids long.

The rearrangement joins TRBV29-1 to TRBJ1-1; the D is unclear. The ends were cut back, 3 bases at V and 6 bases at J, with 8 bases in the middle. CDR1 SQVTM and CDR2 ANQGSEA come from the germline V gene. The length of the CDR3 is 11 residues. The CDR3 nucleotides read TGCAGCGTTGATGAGGTCTCTGAAGCTTTCTTT. Translation gives CSVDEVSEAFF.

The table lists this clonotype with a few counts. This sequence joins TRBV9 and TRBJ2-7, with TRBD2 identical over 14 bases. V dropped 3 bases and J dropped 7; count of bases not matched to a gene: 6. This CDR3 comprises 15 residues. The V gene's germline CDR1 is SGDLS and CDR2 YYNGEE. CDR3 coding DNA: TGTGCCAGCAGCGAAGGGACTAGCGGGAGATCTGAGCAGTACTTC. It specifies CASSEGTSGRSEQYF. Full variable domain (rest looked up from reference TRBV9 and TRBJ2-7): DSGVTQTPKHLITATGQRVTLRCSPRSGDLSVYWYQQSLDQGLQFLIQYYNGEERAKGNILERFSAQQFPDLHSELNLSSLELGDSALYFCASSEGTSGRSEQYFGPGTRLTVT.

This clonotype was seen a handful of times. The junction does not match germline at one end; this may be a read error. The rearrangement joins TRBV27 to TRBJ2-5, with D perhaps TRBD1 (6 bases). Germline values: CDR1 MNHEY, CDR2 SMNVEV (reference sequence). The CDR3 length is 15 residues. CDR3: CASSLSVGAQEIQYF. The DNA of the CDR3 is TGTGCCAGCAGTTTATCGGTGGGGGCCCAAGAGATCCAGTACTTC.

This clonotype was detected ten times or more. The chain carries TRBV7-2 and TRBJ1-5; D not certain. Germline CDR1 and CDR2: SGHTA and FQGNSA. The CDR3 is 15 amino acids. Trimming took off 5 bases at V and 3 bases at J, with 14 bases between the two ends. The CDR3 bases are TGTGCCAGCAGCCCCACCCGTGGAGCCAATCAGCCCCAGCATTTT. Its translation: CASSPTRGANQPQHF.